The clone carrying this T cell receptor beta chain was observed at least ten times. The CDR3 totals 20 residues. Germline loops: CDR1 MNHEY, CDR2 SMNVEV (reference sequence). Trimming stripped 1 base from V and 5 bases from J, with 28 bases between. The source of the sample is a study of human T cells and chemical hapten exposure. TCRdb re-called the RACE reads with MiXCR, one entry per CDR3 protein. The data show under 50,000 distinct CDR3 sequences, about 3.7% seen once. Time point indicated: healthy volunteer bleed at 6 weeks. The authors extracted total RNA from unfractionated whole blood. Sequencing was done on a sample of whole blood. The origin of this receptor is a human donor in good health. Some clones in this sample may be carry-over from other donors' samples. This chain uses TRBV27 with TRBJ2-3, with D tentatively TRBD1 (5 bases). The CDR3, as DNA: TGTGCCAGCAGTTTATATGGGGCAGGGTTTCAGGGCACTAAGGGAGATACGCAGTATTTT. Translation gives CASSLYGAGFQGTKGDTQYF.